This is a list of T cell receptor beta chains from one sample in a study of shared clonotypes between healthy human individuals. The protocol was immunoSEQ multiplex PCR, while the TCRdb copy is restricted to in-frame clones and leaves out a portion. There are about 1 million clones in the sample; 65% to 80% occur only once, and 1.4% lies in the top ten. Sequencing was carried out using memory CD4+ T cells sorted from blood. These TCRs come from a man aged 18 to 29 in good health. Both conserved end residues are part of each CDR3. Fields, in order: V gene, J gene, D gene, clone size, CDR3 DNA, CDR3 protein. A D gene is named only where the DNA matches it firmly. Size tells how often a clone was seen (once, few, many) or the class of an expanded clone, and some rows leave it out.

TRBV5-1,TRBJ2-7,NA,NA,TGCGCCAGCAGCCCCGGTGGGACGCCCTACGAGCAGTACTTC,CASSPGGTPYEQYF
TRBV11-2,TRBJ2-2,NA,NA,TGTGCCAGCAGCTTCACAGGCAGGGCGAACACCGGGGAGCTGTTTTTT,CASSFTGRANTGELFF
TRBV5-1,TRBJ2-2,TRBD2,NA,TGCGCCAGCAGCCCGAAGCAAGCGGGATTAAACACCGGGGAGCTGTTTTTT,CASSPKQAGLNTGELFF
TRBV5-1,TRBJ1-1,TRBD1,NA,TGCGCCAGCAGACGGGACAGGAACACTGAAGCTTTCTTT,CASRRDRNTEAFF
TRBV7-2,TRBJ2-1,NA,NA,TGTGCCAGCAGCGCGGGTTCTTCCTACAATGAGCAGTTCTTC,CASSAGSSYNEQFF
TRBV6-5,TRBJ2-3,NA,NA,TGTGCCAGCAGCCAGACGGGAGTGGGCACAGATACGCAGTATTTT,CASSQTGVGTDTQYF
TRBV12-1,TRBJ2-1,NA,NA,TGTGCCAGCAGCGACAGACAGGGGGAGGATGAGCAGTTCTTC,CASSDRQGEDEQFF
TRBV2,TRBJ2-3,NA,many,TGTGCCAGCAGCAGGGGAATCACAGATACGCAGTATTTT,CASSRGITDTQYF
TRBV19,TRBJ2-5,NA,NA,TGTGCCAGTAGTATGGTCGCGGAGACCCAGTACTTC,CASSMVAETQYF
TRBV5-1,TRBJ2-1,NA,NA,TGCGCCAGCAGCTTGAGCCAGGGCGGTGAGCAGTTCTTC,CASSLSQGGEQFF
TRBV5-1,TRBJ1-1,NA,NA,TGCGCCAGCAGCTTGCTAGGTTATCGGAACACTGAAGCTTTCTTT,CASSLLGYRNTEAFF
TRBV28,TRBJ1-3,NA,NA,TGTGCCAGCACCCTCGGGACGTTGGGAAACACCATATATTTT,CASTLGTLGNTIYF
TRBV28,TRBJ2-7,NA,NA,TGTGCCAGCAGTTTACCGGCAGGTTACTTCTATGAGCAGTACTTC,CASSLPAGYFYEQYF
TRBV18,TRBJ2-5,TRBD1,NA,TGTGCCAGCTCACCATACCCGGGACAGGGATTGGGAGAGACCCAGTACTTC,CASSPYPGQGLGETQYF
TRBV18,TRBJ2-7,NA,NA,TGTGCCAGCTCACCGCGACCCACCTCCTACGAGCAGTACTTC,CASSPRPTSYEQYF
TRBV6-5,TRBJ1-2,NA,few,TGTGCCAGCAGTTACCCGGGGGACTATGGCTACACCTTC,CASSYPGDYGYTF
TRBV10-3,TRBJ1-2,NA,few,TGTGCCATCAGCAGGGAGAGGGACTATGGCTACACCTTC,CAISRERDYGYTF
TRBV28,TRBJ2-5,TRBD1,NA,TGTGCCAGCAAGGGGACAGGGGGCCCTTCGACCCAGTACTTC,CASKGTGGPSTQYF
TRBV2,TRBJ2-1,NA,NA,TGTGCCAGCAGTGAAACGGCGGGCCCAAACAATGAGCAGTTCTTC,CASSETAGPNNEQFF
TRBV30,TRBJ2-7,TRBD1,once,TGTGCCTGGAGCCCCGGACAGGGAATGTCCCACGAGCAGTACTTC,CAWSPGQGMSHEQYF
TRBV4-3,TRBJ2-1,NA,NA,TGCGCCAGCAGCCTGGGGGCGGGGTACAATGAGCAGTTCTTC,CASSLGAGYNEQFF
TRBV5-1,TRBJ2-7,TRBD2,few,TGCGCCAGCAGCTACGGACTAGCGGGAGGTGGGGAGCAGTACTTC,CASSYGLAGGGEQYF
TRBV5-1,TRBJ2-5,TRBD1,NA,TGCGCCAGCAGCCTCGGTATGGGGACAGGGGGCGAGACCCAGTACTTC,CASSLGMGTGGETQYF
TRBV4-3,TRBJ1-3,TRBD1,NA,TGCGCCAGCAGCCAAGATCCGGGACAGGGAAACACCATATATTTT,CASSQDPGQGNTIYF
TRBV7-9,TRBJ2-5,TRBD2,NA,TGTGCCAGCAGCTTAGGGGGCGGGAGAAAAGAGACCCAGTACTTC,CASSLGGGRKETQYF
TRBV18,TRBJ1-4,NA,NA,TGTGCCAGCTCACCACCTGCGGGGGCACGTGAAAAACTGTTTTTT,CASSPPAGAREKLFF
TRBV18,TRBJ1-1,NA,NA,TGTGCCAGCTCACCCCCGGAGAGGAAAGCTTTCTTT,CASSPPERKAFF
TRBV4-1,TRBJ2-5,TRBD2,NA,TGCGCCAGCAGCCAGGCCGCTAGCGGGGGGAACCAAGAGACCCAGTACTTC,CASSQAASGGNQETQYF
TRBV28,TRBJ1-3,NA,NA,TGTGCCAGCAGTCCGACCCCGTGGCGGAGCTCTGGAAACACCATATATTTT,CASSPTPWRSSGNTIYF
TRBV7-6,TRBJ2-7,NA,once,TGTGCCAGCAGCTGGGGGGACTCTTACGAGCAGTACTTC,CASSWGDSYEQYF
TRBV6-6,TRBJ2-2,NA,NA,TGTGCCAGCAGTTACTCCGGACTCACCGGGGAGCTGTTTTTT,CASSYSGLTGELFF
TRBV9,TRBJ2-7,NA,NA,TGTGCCAGCAGCGTAGACTGGGGGGCCTACGAGCAGTACTTC,CASSVDWGAYEQYF
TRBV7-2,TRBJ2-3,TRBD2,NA,TGTGCCAGCAGCCAATCTAGCGGGAAGGGGACAGATACGCAGTATTTT,CASSQSSGKGTDTQYF
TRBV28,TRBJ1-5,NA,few,TGTGCCAGCAGCGTTTTCCGGGGGGAGGCTCAGCCCCAGCATTTT,CASSVFRGEAQPQHF
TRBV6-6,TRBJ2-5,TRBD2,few,TGTGCCAGCAGTTCCTCTTATCTAGCGGGGGGAGAGACCCAGTACTTC,CASSSSYLAGGETQYF
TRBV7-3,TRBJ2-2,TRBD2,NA,TGTGCCAGCAGCTTAACGGGACTACCGAACACCGGGGAGCTGTTTTTT,CASSLTGLPNTGELFF
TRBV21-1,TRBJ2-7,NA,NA,TGTGCCAGCAGCAAAGGCCAGGGGGGGTACGAGCAGTACTTC,CASSKGQGGYEQYF
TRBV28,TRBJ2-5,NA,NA,TGTGCCAGCAGTTTAAGGGATCTCCGGGAGACCCAGTACTTC,CASSLRDLRETQYF
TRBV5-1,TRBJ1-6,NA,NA,TGCGCCAGCAGCTTGGACAGCAATTCACCCCTCCACTTT,CASSLDSNSPLHF
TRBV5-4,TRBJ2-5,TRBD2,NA,TGTGCCAGCAGCCCTAATAGCGGGGGGGCGGAGACCCAGTACTTC,CASSPNSGGAETQYF
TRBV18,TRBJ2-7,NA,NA,TGTGCCAGCTCACCATTCAGGGGCCACGAGCAGTACTTC,CASSPFRGHEQYF
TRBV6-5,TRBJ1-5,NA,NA,TGTGCCAGCAGGGATAGCAATCAGCCCCAGCATTTT,CASRDSNQPQHF
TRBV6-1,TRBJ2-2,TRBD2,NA,TGTGCATTGGCTACCGGGACTAGGAACACCGGGGAGCTGTTTTTT,CALATGTRNTGELFF
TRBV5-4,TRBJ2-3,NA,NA,TGTGCCAGCAGCCTCTGGACCGGGGGAAACACAGATACGCAGTATTTT,CASSLWTGGNTDTQYF
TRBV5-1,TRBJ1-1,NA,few,TGCGCCAGCAGCTTGGCAGGGGTGACTGAAGCTTTCTTT,CASSLAGVTEAFF
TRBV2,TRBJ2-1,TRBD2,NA,TGTGCCAGCAGGGGACTAGCGGAAAGGGAGTTCTTC,CASRGLAEREFF
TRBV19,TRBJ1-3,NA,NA,TGTGCCAGTAGTATCCCGGCAGGGACGGCCGGAAACACCATATATTTT,CASSIPAGTAGNTIYF
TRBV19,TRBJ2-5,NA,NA,TGTGCCAGTAGTACAGTCCGGGGGGAGACCCAGTACTTC,CASSTVRGETQYF
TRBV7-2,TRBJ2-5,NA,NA,TGTGCCAGCAGTAGTCTGATACAGAAGTACCAAGAGACCCAGTACTTC,CASSSLIQKYQETQYF
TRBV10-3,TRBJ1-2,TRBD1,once,TGTGCCATCAGTGAGGGACAGGGCTTTGGCTACACCTTC,CAISEGQGFGYTF
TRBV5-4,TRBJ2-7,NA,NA,TGTGCCAGCAGCGGAAACTCCTACGAGCAGTACTTC,CASSGNSYEQYF
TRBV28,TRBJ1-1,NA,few,TGTGCCAGCATGAATAGGGGGAGGACTGAAGCTTTCTTT,CASMNRGRTEAFF
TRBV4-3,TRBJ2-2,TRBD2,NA,TGCGCCAGCAGCCACCTAAGCGGGGGCACCGGGGAGCTGTTTTTT,CASSHLSGGTGELFF
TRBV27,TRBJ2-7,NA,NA,TGTGCCAGCAGTTTTAGCGGCCGTTCCTACGAGCAGTACTTC,CASSFSGRSYEQYF
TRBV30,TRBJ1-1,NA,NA,TGTGCCTGGAGGAACAGGGATATGAACACTGAAGCTTTCTTT,CAWRNRDMNTEAFF
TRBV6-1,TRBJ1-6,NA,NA,TGTGCCAGCAGTGAACTTGCCGGGGGATCCTATAATTCACCCCTCCACTTT,CASSELAGGSYNSPLHF
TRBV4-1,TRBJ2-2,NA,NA,TGCGCCAGCAGCCAAGAGGGGGCGAACACCGGGGAGCTGTTTTTT,CASSQEGANTGELFF